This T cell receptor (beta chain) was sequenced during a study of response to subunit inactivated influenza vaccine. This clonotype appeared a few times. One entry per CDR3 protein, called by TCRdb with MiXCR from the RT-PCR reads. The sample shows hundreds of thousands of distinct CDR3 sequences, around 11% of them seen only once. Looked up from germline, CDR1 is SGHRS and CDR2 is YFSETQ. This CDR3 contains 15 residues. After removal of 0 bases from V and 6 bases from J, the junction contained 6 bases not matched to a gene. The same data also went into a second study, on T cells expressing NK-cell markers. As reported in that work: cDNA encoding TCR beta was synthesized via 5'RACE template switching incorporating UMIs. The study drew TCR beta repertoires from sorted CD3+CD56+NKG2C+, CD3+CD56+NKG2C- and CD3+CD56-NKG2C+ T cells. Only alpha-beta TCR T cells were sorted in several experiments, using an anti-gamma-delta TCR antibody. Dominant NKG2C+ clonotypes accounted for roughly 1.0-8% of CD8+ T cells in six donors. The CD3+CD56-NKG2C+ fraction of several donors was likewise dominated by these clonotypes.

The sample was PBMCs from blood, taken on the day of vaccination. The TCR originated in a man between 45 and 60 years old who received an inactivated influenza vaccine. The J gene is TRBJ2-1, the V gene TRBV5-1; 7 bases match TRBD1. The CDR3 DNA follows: TGCGCCAGCAGCTTGGCAGGACAGGTGGGCAATGAGCAGTTCTTC. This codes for CASSLAGQVGNEQFF.